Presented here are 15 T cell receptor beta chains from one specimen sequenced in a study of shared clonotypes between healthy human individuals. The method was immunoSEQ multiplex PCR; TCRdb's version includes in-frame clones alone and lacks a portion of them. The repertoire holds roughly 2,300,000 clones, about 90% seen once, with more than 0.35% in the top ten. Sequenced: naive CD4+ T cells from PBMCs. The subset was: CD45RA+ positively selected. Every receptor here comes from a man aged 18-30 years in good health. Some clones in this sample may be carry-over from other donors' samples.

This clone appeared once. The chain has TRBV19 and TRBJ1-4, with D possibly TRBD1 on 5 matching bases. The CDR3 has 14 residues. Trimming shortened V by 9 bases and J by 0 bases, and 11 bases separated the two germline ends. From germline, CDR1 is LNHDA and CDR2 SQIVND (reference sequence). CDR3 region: CASDGGATNEKLFF. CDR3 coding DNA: TGTGCCAGCGACGGGGGAGCAACTAATGAAAAACTGTTTTTT.

The CDR3 DNA reads TGTGCCAGCAGCCCCGGGACAGGGGGCTACGAGCAGTACTTC. It translates to CASSPGTGGYEQYF. This chain connects TRBV7-2 to TRBJ2-7; 11 positions agree with TRBD1. Germline lookup yields CDR1 SGHTA and CDR2 FQGNSA. V lost 5 bases to trimming and J lost 3 bases; unmatched junction nucleotides: 3. The CDR3 runs to 14 residues.

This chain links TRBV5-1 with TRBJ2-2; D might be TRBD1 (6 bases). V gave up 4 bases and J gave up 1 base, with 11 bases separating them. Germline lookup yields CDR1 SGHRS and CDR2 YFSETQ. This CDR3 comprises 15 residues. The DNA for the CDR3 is TGCGCCAGCAGCACCCGGACAGAGAACACCGGGGAGCTGTTTTTT. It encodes CASSTRTENTGELFF.

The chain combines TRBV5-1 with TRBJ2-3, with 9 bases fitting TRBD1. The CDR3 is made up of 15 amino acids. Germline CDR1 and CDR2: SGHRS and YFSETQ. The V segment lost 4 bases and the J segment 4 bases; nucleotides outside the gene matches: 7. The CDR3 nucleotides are TGCGCCAGCAGCCCCAGACAGGGGGAGGCAGATACGCAGTATTTT. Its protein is CASSPRQGEADTQYF.

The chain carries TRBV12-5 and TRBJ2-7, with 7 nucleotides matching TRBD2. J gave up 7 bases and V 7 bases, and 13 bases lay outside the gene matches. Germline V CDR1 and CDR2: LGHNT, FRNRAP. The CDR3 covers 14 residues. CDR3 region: CASAPTGGLWEQYF. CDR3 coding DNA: TGTGCTAGTGCCCCTACGGGAGGTTTGTGGGAGCAGTACTTC.

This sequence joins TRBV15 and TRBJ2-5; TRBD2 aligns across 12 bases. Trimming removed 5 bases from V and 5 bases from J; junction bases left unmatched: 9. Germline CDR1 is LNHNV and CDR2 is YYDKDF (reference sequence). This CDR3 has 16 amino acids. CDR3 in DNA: TGTGCCACCAGCTCCCGACTAGCGGGAGAAGGGGAGACCCAGTACTTC. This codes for CATSSRLAGEGETQYF.

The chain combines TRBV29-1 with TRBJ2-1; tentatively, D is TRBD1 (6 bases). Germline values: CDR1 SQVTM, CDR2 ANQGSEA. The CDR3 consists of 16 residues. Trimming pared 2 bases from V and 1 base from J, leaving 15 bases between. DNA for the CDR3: TGCAGCGTTGAAATCGGGGCAGGGGAGTCCTACAATGAGCAGTTCTTC. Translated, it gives CSVEIGAGESYNEQFF.

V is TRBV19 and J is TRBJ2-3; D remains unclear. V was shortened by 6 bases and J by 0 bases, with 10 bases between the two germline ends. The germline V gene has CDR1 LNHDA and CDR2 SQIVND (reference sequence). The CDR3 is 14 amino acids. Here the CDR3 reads CASRGTLSTDTQYF. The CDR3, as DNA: TGTGCCAGTAGAGGCACCCTTAGCACAGATACGCAGTATTTT.

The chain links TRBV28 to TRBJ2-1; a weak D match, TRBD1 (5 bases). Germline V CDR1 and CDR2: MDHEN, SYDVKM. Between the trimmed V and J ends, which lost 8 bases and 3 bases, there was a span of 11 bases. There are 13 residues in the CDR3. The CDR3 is CASLRGYYNEQFF. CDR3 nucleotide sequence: TGTGCCAGCCTTAGGGGCTACTACAATGAGCAGTTCTTC.

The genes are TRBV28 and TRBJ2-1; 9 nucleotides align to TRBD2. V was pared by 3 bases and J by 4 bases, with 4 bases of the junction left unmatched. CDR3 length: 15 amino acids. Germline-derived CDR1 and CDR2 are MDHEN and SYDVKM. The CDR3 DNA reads TGTGCCAGCAGTTTCTTTGCGGGGGGGTACAATGAGCAGTTCTTC. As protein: CASSFFAGGYNEQFF.

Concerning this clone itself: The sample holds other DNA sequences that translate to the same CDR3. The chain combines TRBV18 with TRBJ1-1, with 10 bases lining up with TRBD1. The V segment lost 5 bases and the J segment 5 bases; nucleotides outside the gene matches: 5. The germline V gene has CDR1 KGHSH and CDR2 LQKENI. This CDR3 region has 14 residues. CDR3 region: CASSTGQGGTEAFF. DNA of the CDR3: TGTGCCAGCTCAACCGGACAGGGGGGGACTGAAGCTTTCTTT.

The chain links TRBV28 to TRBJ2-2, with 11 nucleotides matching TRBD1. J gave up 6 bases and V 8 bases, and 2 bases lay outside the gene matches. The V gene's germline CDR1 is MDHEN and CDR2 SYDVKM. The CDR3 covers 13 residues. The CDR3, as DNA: TGTGCCAGCGGGACAGGGGGTCCCGGGGAGCTGTTTTTT. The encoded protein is CASGTGGPGELFF.

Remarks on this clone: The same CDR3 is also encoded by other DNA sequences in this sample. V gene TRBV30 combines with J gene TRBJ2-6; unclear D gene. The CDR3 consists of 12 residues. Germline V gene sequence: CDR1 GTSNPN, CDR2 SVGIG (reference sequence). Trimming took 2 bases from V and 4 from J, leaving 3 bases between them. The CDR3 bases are TGTGCCTGGAGTACCGGGGCCAACGTCCTGACTTTC. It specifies CAWSTGANVLTF.

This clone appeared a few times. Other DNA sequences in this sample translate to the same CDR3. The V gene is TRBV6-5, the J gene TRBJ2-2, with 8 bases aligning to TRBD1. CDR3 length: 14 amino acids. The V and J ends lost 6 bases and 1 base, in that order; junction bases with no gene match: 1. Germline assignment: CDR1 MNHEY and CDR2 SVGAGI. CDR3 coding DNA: TGTGCCAGCAGAGGGACAGGGAACACCGGGGAGCTGTTTTTT. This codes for CASRGTGNTGELFF.

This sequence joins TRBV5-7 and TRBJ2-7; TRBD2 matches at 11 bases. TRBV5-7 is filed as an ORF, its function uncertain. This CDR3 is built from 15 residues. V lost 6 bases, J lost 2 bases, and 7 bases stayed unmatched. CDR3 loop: CASTPGTSGTYEQYF. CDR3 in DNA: TGTGCCAGCACCCCGGGGACTAGCGGAACCTACGAGCAGTACTTC.